The 15 T cell receptor beta chains below were found in one sample sequenced in a study of blood T cell repertoires in COVID-19 (dated by TCRdb to about 2020). The receptor library was made with the immunoSEQ multiplex PCR assay. TCRdb mirrors the immuneACCESS table, restricted to in-frame sequences. Some clones are absent from its copies; in checked studies, under half trace to an unresolved V gene, and the reason for the others is unknown. The sample table shows 150,000 to 200,000 clones, and 84% are seen once. The ten largest clones add up to approximately 8% of the sample. The material sequenced was PBMCs or T cells enriched from blood (not recorded which). These receptors were obtained from a woman aged 50 to 65 who had recovered from COVID-19.

The genes are TRBV9 and TRBJ2-5; TRBD2 matches at 8 bases. This CDR3 region has 15 residues. CDR1 is SGDLS and CDR2 is YYNGEE in the germline V gene. The V gene end was trimmed by 0 bases and the J gene end by 5 bases; junction bases not matched to a gene: 6. The CDR3: CASSVGGLGRETQYF. CDR3 nucleotide sequence: TGTGCCAGCAGCGTAGGGGGACTAGGTAGGGAGACCCAGTACTTC. The whole variable domain, filled in from reference TRBV9 and TRBJ2-5, reads DSGVTQTPKHLITATGQRVTLRCSPRSGDLSVYWYQQSLDQGLQFLIQYYNGEERAKGNILERFSAQQFPDLHSELNLSSLELGDSALYFCASSVGGLGRETQYFGPGTRLLVL.

The chain couples TRBV6-2 or TRBV6-3 to TRBJ2-7, with 14 bases lining up with TRBD2. With 6 bases clipped from V and 4 bases from J, the junction kept 2 bases outside the gene matches. The CDR3 length is 14 residues. The germline gives CDR1 MNHEY, CDR2 SVGEGT. DNA of the CDR3: TGTGCCAGCAGCCGGACTAGCGGGAGGTACGAGCAGTACTTC. This sequence encodes CASSRTSGRYEQYF.

This clone came up a few times. This rearrangement joins TRBV5-1 to TRBJ2-3; possible D gene TRBD1, 6 bases. Looked up from germline, CDR1 is SGHRS and CDR2 is YFSETQ. The CDR3 is 13 amino acids. Trimming took 0 bases from V and 6 from J, leaving 8 bases between them. In DNA, the CDR3 is TGCGCCAGCAGCTTGGCCGACAGGGATACGCAGTATTTT. Translation: CASSLADRDTQYF.

The V gene is TRBV7-3, the J gene TRBJ2-1; TRBD1 matches at 9 bases. The CDR3 sequence is 15 residues long. Germline assignment: CDR1 SGHTA and CDR2 FQGTGA. Trimming at V came to 1 base and at J to 2 bases, leaving 0 bases not matched to a gene. The CDR3 DNA reads TGTGCCAGCAGCTTAAGACAGGGGGCCTACAATGAGCAGTTCTTC. Its protein is CASSLRQGAYNEQFF.

CDR3 nucleotide sequence: TGTGCCAGCAGTTTAGTGACAGGGGGCGAGCAGTACTTC. As protein: CASSLVTGGEQYF. The V call is TRBV27, the J call TRBJ2-7, with 9 nucleotides matching TRBD1. There are 13 residues in the CDR3. Trimming removed 2 bases from V and 6 bases from J; junction bases left unmatched: 2. Germline CDR1 reads MNHEY; CDR2 reads SMNVEV (reference sequence).

The CDR3 nucleotides are TGTGCCAGCAGTGAATTCGGACAGGGTGTTGGGTACACCATATATTTT. Translating it yields CASSEFGQGVGYTIYF. The chain employs TRBV6-1 and TRBJ1-3, with 8 bases aligning to TRBD1. Germline loops: CDR1 MNHNS, CDR2 SASEGT. The ends lost 2 bases at V and 8 bases at J; junction bases unmatched: 11. The CDR3 contains 16 residues.

The J gene is TRBJ2-4, the V gene TRBV13, with D tentatively TRBD2 (5 bases). The CDR3 has 16 residues. Trimming cost V 5 bases and J 0 bases, with 14 bases left between them. CDR1 and CDR2 from the germline V gene are PRHDT and FYEKMQ (reference sequence). The CDR3 nucleotides are TGTGCCAGCAGCGGAGGAACCCATTTAGCCAAAAACATTCAGTACTTC. Protein sequence: CASSGGTHLAKNIQYF.

The chain joins TRBV5-1 to TRBJ2-5; 7 bases map to TRBD2. This CDR3 is 15 amino acids long. Germline CDR1 and CDR2: SGHRS and YFSETQ. Trimming at V came to 4 bases and at J to 2 bases, leaving 8 bases not matched to a gene. The CDR3 here is CASSRSGDLQETQYF. Written as DNA, the CDR3 is TGCGCCAGCAGCCGGAGCGGGGACCTTCAAGAGACCCAGTACTTC.

In nucleotides, the CDR3 is TGTGCCAGCAGCTTAGTAGGCGGGGTAGCCACAGATACGCAGTATTTT. It translates to CASSLVGGVATDTQYF. This chain uses TRBV7-2 with TRBJ2-3, with D possibly TRBD2 on 6 matching bases. V was trimmed by 1 base and J by 2 bases, leaving 13 bases between them. CDR1 is SGHTA, CDR2 FQGNSA, per germline. The CDR3 is made up of 16 amino acids.

The rearrangement uses TRBV5-1 and TRBJ2-7; 12 bases are shared with TRBD1. Trimming removed 5 bases from V and 7 bases from J; junction bases left unmatched: 13. The CDR3 length is 16 residues. From germline, CDR1 is SGHRS and CDR2 YFSETQ. CDR3 residues: CASRTAPGQGASEQYF. The CDR3 nucleotides are TGCGCCAGCAGAACAGCCCCGGGACAGGGGGCGTCGGAGCAGTACTTC. Combining the CDR3 with reference TRBV5-1 and TRBJ2-7 gives the whole variable domain KAGVTQTPRYLIKTRGQQVTLSCSPISGHRSVSWYQQTPGQGLQFLFEYFSETQRNKGNFPGRFSGRQFSNSRSEMNVSTLELGDSALYLCASRTAPGQGASEQYFGPGTRLTVT.

This clone was found a few times. This chain joins TRBV19 and TRBJ2-7; D perhaps matches TRBD2 (6 bases). This CDR3 region has 15 residues. Germline V gene sequence: CDR1 LNHDA, CDR2 SQIVND (reference sequence). The germline V and J ends were trimmed by 7 bases and 0 bases, with 16 bases remaining between them. The CDR3 is CASTSSATSSYEQYF. The CDR3 coding sequence is TGTGCCAGTACCTCTAGCGCAACGAGCTCCTACGAGCAGTACTTC.

This clone has only one observation. V is TRBV29-1 and J is TRBJ1-2; D unresolved. This CDR3 is 13 amino acids long. V was clipped by 7 bases and J by 8 bases, with 20 bases between them. Germline V CDR1 and CDR2: SQVTM, ANQGSEA. The CDR3 protein is CSAWGSGRTGYTF. DNA for the CDR3: TGCAGCGCGTGGGGTTCGGGGAGGACGGGCTACACCTTC.

The chain has TRBV10-3 and TRBJ1-1; TRBD1 aligns across 7 bases. The germline V gene encodes CDR1 ENHRY and CDR2 SYGVKD. Trimming took 7 bases from V and 2 from J; bases not matched to a gene: 4. The CDR3 sequence is 13 residues long. The CDR3 sequence is CAITRGANTEAFF. The CDR3 coding sequence is TGTGCCATCACCAGGGGGGCCAACACTGAAGCTTTCTTT.

The CDR3 bases are TGTGCCAGCAGCGTAGTGGATGGAGGGAGTCGTTACGAGCAGTACTTC. This sequence encodes CASSVVDGGSRYEQYF. V is TRBV9 and J is TRBJ2-7, with D possibly TRBD2 on 6 matching bases. V lost 0 bases and J lost 4, with 17 bases in between. The CDR3 consists of 16 residues. Germline assignment: CDR1 SGDLS and CDR2 YYNGEE.

V and J are TRBV27 and TRBJ1-2; D is possibly TRBD1 (5 bases). Germline-derived CDR1 and CDR2 are MNHEY and SMNVEV (reference sequence). V was pared by 5 bases and J by 10 bases, with 26 bases between. This CDR3 is built from 16 residues. The CDR3 reads CASSPLRATGLTDYTF. The CDR3 DNA is TGTGCCAGCAGTCCATTAAGAGCGACGGGACTAACTGACTACACCTTC.